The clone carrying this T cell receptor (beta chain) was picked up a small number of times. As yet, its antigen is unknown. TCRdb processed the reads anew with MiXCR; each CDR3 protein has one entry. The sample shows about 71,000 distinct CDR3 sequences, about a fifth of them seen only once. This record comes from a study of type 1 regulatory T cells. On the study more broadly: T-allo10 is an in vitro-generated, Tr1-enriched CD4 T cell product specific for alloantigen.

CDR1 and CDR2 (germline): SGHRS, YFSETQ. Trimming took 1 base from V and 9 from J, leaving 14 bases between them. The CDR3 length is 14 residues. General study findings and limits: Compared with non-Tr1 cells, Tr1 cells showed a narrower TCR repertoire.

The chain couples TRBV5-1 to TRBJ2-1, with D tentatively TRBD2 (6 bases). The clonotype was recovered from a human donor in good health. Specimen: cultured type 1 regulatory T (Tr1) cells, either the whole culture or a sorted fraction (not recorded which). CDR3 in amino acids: CASSLMTGESEQFF. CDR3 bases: TGCGCCAGCAGCTTGATGACGGGAGAGAGTGAGCAGTTCTTC.